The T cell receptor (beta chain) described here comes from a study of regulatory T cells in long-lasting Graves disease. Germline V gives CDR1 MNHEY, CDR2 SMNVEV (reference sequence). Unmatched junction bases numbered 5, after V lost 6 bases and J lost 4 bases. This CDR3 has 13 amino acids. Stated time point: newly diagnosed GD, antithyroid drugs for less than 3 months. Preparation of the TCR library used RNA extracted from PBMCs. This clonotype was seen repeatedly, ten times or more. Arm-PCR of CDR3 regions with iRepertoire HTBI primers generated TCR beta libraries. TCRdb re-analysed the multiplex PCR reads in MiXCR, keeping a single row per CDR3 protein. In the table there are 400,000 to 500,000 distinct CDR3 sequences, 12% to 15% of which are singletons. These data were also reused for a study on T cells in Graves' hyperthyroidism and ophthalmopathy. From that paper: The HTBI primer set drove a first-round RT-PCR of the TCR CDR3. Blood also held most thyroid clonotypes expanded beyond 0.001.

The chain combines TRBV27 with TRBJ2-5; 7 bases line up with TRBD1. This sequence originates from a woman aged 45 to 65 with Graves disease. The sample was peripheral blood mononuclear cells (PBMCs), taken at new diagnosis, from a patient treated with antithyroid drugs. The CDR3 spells CASRSDRAETQYF. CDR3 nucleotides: TGTGCCAGCAGATCTGACAGGGCAGAGACCCAGTACTTC.